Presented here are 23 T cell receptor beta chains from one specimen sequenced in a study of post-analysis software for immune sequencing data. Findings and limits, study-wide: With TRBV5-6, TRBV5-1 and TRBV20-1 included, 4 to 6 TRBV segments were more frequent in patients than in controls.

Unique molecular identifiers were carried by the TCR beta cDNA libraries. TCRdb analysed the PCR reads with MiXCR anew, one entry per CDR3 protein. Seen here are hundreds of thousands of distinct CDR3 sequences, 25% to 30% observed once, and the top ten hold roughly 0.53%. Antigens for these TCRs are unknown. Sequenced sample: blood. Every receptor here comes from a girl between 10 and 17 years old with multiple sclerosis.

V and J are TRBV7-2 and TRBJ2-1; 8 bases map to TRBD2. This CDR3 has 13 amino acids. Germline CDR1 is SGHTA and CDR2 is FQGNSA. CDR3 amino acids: CASASGSRGEQFF. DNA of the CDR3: TGTGCTAGCGCGAGCGGGAGTCGAGGTGAGCAGTTCTTC.

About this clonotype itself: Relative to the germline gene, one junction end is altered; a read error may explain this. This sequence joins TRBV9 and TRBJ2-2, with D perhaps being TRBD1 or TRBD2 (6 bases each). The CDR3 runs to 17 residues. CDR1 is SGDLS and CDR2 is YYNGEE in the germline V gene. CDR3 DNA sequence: TGTGCCAGCAGCGTAGAGGTAGGGGGGCCTAACACCGGGGAGCGGTTTTTT. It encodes CASSVEVGGPNTGERFF.

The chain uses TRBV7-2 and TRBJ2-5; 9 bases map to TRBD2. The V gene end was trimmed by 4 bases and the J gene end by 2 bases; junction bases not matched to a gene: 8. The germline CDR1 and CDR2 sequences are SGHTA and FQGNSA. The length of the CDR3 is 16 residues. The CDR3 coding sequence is TGTGCCAGCAGCTATAGTGGTAGCGGGGGACAAGAGACCCAGTACTTC. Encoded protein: CASSYSGSGGQETQYF.

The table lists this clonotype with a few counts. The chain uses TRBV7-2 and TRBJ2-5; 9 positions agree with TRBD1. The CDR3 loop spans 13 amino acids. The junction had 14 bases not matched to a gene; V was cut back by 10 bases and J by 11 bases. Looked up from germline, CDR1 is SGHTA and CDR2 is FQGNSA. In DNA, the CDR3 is TGTGCCACCCAGGGACAGGGAAGGAGGGGGCAGTACTTC. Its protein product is CATQGQGRRGQYF.

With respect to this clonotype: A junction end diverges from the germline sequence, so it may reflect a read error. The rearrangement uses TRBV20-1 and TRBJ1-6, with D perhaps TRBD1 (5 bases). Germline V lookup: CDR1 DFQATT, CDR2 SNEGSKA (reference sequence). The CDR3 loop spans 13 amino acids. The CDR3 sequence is CSASRVGDSPPHF. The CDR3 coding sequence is TGCAGTGCTTCCAGGGTTGGTGATTCACCCCCCCACTTT.

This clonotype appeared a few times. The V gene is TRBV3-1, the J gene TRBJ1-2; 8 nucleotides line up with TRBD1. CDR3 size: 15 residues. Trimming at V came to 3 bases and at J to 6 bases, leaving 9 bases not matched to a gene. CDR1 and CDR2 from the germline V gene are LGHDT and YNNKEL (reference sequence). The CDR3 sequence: CASSQDAGGADGYTF. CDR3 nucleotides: TGTGCCAGCAGCCAGGATGCAGGGGGCGCAGATGGCTACACCTTC.

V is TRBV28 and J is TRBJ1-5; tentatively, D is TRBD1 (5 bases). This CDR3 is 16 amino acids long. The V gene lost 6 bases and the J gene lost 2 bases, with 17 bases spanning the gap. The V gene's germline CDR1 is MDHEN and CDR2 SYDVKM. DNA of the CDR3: TGTGCCAGCAGCCCGCACTTGGGGCGGGGCAATCAGCCCCAGCATTTT. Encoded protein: CASSPHLGRGNQPQHF.

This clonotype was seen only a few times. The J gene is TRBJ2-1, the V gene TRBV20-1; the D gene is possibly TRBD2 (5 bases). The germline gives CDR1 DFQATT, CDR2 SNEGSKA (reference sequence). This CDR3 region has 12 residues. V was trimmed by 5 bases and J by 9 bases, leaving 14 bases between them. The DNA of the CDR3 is TGCAGTGCTCCCCCTGTCGGGATTGAGCAGTTCTTC. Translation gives CSAPPVGIEQFF.

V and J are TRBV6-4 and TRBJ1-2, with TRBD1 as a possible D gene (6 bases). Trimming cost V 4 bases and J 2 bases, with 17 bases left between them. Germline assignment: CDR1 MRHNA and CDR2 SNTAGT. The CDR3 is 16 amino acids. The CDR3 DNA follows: TGTGCCAGCAGTGCGGCCAAGGCGGGGGGCAACTATGGCTACACCTTC. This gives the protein CASSAAKAGGNYGYTF.

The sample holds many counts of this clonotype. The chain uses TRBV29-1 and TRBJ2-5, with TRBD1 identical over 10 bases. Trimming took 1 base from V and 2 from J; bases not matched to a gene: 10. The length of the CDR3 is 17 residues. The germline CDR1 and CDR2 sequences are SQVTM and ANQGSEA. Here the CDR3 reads CSVEGPPGTGAQETQYF. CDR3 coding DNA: TGCAGCGTTGAAGGTCCTCCCGGGACAGGGGCTCAAGAGACCCAGTACTTC. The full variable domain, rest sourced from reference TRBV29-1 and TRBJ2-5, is SAVISQKPSRDICQRGTSLTIQCQVDSQVTMMFWYRQQPGQSLTLIATANQGSEATYESGFVIDKFPISRPNLTFSTLTVSNMSPEDSSIYLCSVEGPPGTGAQETQYFGPGTRLLVL.

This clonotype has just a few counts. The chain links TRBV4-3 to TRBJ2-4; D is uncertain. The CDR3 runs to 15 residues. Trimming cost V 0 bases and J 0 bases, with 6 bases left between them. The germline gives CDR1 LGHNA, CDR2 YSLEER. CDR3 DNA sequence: TGCGCCAGCAGCCAAGATTTTAGAGCCAAAAACATTCAGTACTTC. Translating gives CASSQDFRAKNIQYF.

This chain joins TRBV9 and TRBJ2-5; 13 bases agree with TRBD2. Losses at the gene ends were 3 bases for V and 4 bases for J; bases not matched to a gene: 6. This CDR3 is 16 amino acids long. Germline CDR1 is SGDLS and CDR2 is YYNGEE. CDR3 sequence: CASSAGLAGALETQYF. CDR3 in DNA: TGTGCCAGCAGCGCAGGACTAGCGGGGGCTCTAGAGACCCAGTACTTC.

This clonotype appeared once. CDR3: CASSQTASGEKLFF. In nucleotides, the CDR3 is TGTGCCAGCAGCCAGACGGCTTCGGGGGAAAAACTGTTTTTT. The J gene is TRBJ1-4, the V gene TRBV14; D is unclear. With 3 bases removed from V and 8 bases from J, the gap between germline ends came to 13 bases. The germline V gene encodes CDR1 SGHDN and CDR2 FVKESK. The CDR3 consists of 14 residues.

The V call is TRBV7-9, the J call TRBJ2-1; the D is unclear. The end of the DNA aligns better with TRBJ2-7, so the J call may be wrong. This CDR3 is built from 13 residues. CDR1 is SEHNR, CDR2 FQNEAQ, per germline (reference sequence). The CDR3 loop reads CASSLASYNEQYF. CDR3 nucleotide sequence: TGTGCCAGCAGCTTAGCGTCGTACAATGAGCAGTACTTC.

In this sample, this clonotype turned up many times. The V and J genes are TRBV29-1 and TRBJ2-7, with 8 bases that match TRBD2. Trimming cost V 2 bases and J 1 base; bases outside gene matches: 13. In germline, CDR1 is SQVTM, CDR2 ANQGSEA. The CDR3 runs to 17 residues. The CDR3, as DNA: TGCAGCGTTGAAAGGTGGTCTGGCGGGAGGAAGTCCTACGAGCAGTACTTC. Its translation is CSVERWSGGRKSYEQYF.

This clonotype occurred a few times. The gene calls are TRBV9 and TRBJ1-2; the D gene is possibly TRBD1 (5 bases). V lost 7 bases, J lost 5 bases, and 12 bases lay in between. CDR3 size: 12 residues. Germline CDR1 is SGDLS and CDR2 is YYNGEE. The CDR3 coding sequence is TGTGCCAGCCGGCCAGGGATTTATGGCTACACCTTC. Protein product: CASRPGIYGYTF.

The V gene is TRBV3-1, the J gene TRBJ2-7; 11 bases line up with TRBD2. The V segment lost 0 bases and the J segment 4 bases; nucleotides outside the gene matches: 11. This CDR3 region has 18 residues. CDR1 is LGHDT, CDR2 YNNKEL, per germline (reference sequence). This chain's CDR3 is CASSQESVAGGPWYEQYF. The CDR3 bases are TGTGCCAGCAGCCAAGAGTCGGTAGCGGGAGGGCCATGGTACGAGCAGTACTTC.

Written as DNA, the CDR3 is TGCAGTGCTAGGGATAGGCTCCTAGCGGGAACCCGCCGGGGGCAGTTCTTC. Encoded protein: CSARDRLLAGTRRGQFF. This chain connects TRBV20-1 to TRBJ2-1, with 9 bases identical to TRBD2. Germline trimming cut 3 bases from V and 12 bases from J; bases unmatched to any gene: 21. CDR1 is DFQATT and CDR2 is SNEGSKA in the germline V gene (reference sequence). The CDR3 contains 17 residues.

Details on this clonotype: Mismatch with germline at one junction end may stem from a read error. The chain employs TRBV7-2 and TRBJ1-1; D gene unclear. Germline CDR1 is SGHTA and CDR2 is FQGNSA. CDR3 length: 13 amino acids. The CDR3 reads CASSQFWNAEAFF. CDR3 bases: TGTGCCAGCAGCCAGTTTTGGAACGCTGAAGCTTTCTTT. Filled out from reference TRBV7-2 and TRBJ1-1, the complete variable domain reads GAGVSQSPSNKVTEKGKDVELRCDPISGHTALYWYRQSLGQGLEFLIYFQGNSAPDKSGLPSDRFSAERTGGSVSTLTIQRTQQEDSAVYLCASSQFWNAEAFFGQGTRLTVV.

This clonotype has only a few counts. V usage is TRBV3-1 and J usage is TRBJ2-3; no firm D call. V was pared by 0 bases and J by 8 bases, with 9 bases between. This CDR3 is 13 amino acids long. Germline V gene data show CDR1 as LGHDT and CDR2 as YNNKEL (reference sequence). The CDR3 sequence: CASSQDLRVTQYF. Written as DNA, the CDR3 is TGTGCCAGCAGCCAAGATCTCCGTGTTACGCAGTATTTT.

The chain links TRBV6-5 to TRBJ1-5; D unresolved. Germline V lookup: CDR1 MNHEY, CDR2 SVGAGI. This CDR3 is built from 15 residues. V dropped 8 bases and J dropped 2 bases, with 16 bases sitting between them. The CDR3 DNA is TGTGCCAGCCAATCAACCGACGGAGGCAATCAGCCCCAGCATTTT. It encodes CASQSTDGGNQPQHF.

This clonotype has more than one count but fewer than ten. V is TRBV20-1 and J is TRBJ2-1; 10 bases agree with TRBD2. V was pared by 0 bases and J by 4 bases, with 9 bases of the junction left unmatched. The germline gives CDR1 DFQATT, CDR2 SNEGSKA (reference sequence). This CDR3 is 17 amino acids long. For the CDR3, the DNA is TGCAGTGCTAGAGATAGTAGGACTAGCGGAACATACAATGAGCAGTTCTTC. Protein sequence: CSARDSRTSGTYNEQFF.

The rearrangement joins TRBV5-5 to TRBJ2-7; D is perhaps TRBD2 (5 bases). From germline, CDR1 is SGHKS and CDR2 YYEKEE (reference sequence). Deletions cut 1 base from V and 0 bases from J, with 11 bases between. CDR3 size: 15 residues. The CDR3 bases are TGTGCCAGCAGCTTGCGGAGGTTGTCCTCCTACGAGCAGTACTTC. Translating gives CASSLRRLSSYEQYF.